The source of this T cell receptor beta chain is a study of regulatory T cells in long-lasting Graves disease. Regarding time point: newly diagnosed GD, antithyroid drugs for less than 3 months. PBMC RNA served as the TCR library source. Arm-PCR of CDR3 regions with iRepertoire HTBI primers generated TCR beta libraries. TCRdb re-derived calls from the multiplex PCR reads in MiXCR, one entry per CDR3 protein. The table records roughly 260,000 distinct CDR3 sequences, more than 15% of them present only once. Ten or more counts support this clonotype. This CDR3 is built from 14 residues. Trimming took 4 bases from V and 0 from J, leaving 12 bases between them. From germline, CDR1 is DFQATT and CDR2 SNEGSKA (reference sequence). This sample was shared with a second study, whose subject was T cells in Graves' hyperthyroidism and ophthalmopathy. That paper adds: The TCR CDR3 first-round RT-PCR relied on the HTBI primer set.

This TCR came from a woman aged 25-40 years with Graves disease. Here the sequenced sample was peripheral blood mononuclear cells (PBMCs), taken at new diagnosis, from a patient treated with antithyroid drugs. This rearrangement joins TRBV20-1 to TRBJ1-2; unclear D gene. Here the CDR3 reads CSANAPRANYGYTF. DNA for the CDR3: TGCAGTGCTAACGCTCCCAGAGCTAACTATGGCTACACCTTC.